The 10 T cell receptor beta chains below come from one sample, sequenced in a study of T cells in localized non-small cell lung cancer. The method was immunoSEQ multiplex PCR; TCRdb's version includes in-frame clones alone and lacks a portion of them. The sample lists over 65,000 clones, less than 85% occurring once. The sequencing here drew on peripheral blood, taken before any cancer treatment. The receptors were sampled from a female donor of 60 years or more with stage I lung adenocarcinoma.

V and J are TRBV5-4 and TRBJ2-7; no reliable D call. Trimming pared 5 bases from V and 0 bases from J, leaving 18 bases between. The CDR3 has 16 amino acids. Germline loops: CDR1 SGHNT, CDR2 YYREEE (reference sequence). CDR3 in amino acids: CASRPDWVSSSYEQYF. In DNA form, the CDR3 reads TGTGCCAGCAGACCTGACTGGGTAAGTAGCTCCTACGAGCAGTACTTC.

The chain combines TRBV12-5 with TRBJ2-1; D not resolved. Germline V lookup: CDR1 LGHNT, CDR2 FRNRAP. Deletions cut 5 bases from V and 6 bases from J, with 8 bases between. The CDR3 totals 12 residues. The chain's CDR3 is CASGTGSNEQFF. The DNA for the CDR3 is TGTGCTAGTGGTACCGGAAGCAATGAGCAGTTCTTC. The full variable domain, rest sourced from reference TRBV12-5 and TRBJ2-1, is DARVTQTPRHKVTEMGQEVTMRCQPILGHNTVFWYRQTMMQGLELLAYFRNRAPLDDSGMPKDRFSAEMPDATLATLKIQPSEPRDSAVYFCASGTGSNEQFFGPGTRLTVL.

This chain links TRBV4-1 with TRBJ2-1; D remains unclear. Germline assignment: CDR1 MGHRA and CDR2 YSYEKL. This CDR3 comprises 13 residues. Trimming stripped 1 base from V and 9 bases from J, with 10 bases between. The CDR3 DNA is TGCGCCAGCAGCCAAGGTTATGGCGGTGAGCAGTTCTTC. It is translated as CASSQGYGGEQFF.

V gene TRBV28 combines with J gene TRBJ1-2; 8 bases line up with TRBD1. Germline CDR1 and CDR2: MDHEN and SYDVKM. The CDR3 is made up of 14 amino acids. The ends lost 5 bases at V and 9 bases at J; junction bases unmatched: 11. Here the CDR3 DNA reads TGTGCCAGCAGTCCCGCGGACAGGGATGGGAGCTACACCTTC. Amino acid sequence: CASSPADRDGSYTF.

The chain joins TRBV15 to TRBJ1-1; D perhaps matches TRBD1 (6 bases). With 5 bases removed from V and 1 base from J, the gap between germline ends came to 14 bases. This CDR3 is built from 15 residues. Germline V gives CDR1 LNHNV, CDR2 YYDKDF (reference sequence). The CDR3, as DNA: TGTGCCACCAGCTCAAAATCGGGGGCGAACACTGAAGCTTTCTTT. As protein: CATSSKSGANTEAFF. The full variable domain, its missing parts supplied by reference TRBV15 and TRBJ1-1, is DAMVIQNPRYQVTQFGKPVTLSCSQTLNHNVMYWYQQKSSQAPKLLFHYYDKDFNNEADTPDNFQSRRPNTSFCFLDIRSPGLGDTAMYLCATSSKSGANTEAFFGQGTRLTVV.

The gene calls are TRBV5-1 and TRBJ2-7, with 7 positions matching TRBD2. J was trimmed by 2 bases and V by 0 bases; bases with no gene match: 5. CDR3 size: 15 residues. CDR1 and CDR2 (germline): SGHRS, YFSETQ. CDR3 coding DNA: TGCGCCAGCAGCTTGGTTGCGGGAGAGACCTACGAGCAGTACTTC. Amino acids: CASSLVAGETYEQYF.

The chain combines TRBV28 with TRBJ1-6; D not certain. With 6 bases removed from V and 7 bases from J, the gap between germline ends came to 7 bases. CDR1 and CDR2 (germline): MDHEN, SYDVKM. The CDR3 runs 12 residues. The CDR3, as DNA: TGTGCCAGCAGCCTAACCAATTCACCCCTCCACTTT. Translation gives CASSLTNSPLHF.

The V call is TRBV7-2, the J call TRBJ1-5; D is uncertain. CDR1 is SGHTA and CDR2 is FQGNSA in the germline V gene. The CDR3 runs 16 residues. Trimming took off 2 bases at V and 2 bases at J, with 13 bases between the two ends. This CDR3 reads CASSLTVLSGNQPQHF. CDR3 nucleotides: TGTGCCAGCAGCTTAACAGTTCTCTCGGGCAATCAGCCCCAGCATTTT.

The V and J genes are TRBV4-1 and TRBJ1-1; D is ambiguous. The CDR3 has 14 residues. V lost 4 bases to trimming and J lost 5 bases, with 14 bases between them. CDR1 and CDR2 from the germline V gene are MGHRA and YSYEKL. The chain's CDR3 is CASSRVGDTTEAFF. In nucleotides, the CDR3 is TGCGCCAGCAGCCGAGTTGGGGATACAACTGAAGCTTTCTTT.

CDR3 DNA: TGTGCCAGCAGCCAAGATCCCAATCAGCCCCAGCATTTT. This encodes CASSQDPNQPQHF. The chain employs TRBV4-2 and TRBJ1-5, with D unresolved. The CDR3 is 13 residues long. V was cut by 0 bases and J by 3 bases, with 3 bases left in between. Germline V gives CDR1 LGHNA, CDR2 YNFKEQ.